The entry below describes one TCR beta chain. The data derive from a study of blood T cell repertoires in COVID-19. Libraries were prepared by immunoSEQ multiplex PCR; TCRdb keeps only in-frame clonotypes and omits some of them. Here the sample spans tens of thousands of clones, about 86% being singletons. Germline V CDR1 and CDR2: MNHNY, SVGAGI (reference sequence). This CDR3 has 12 amino acids. V was clipped by 8 bases and J by 2 bases, with 7 bases between them. The material sequenced was peripheral blood. The source of this sequence is a woman older than 75 with acute or convalescent COVID-19. The chain recombines TRBV6-6 with TRBJ1-5; unclear D gene. CDR3 protein: CASLGGNQPQHF. CDR3 bases: TGTGCCAGCCTCGGGGGCAATCAGCCCCAGCATTTT.